The rows below give T cell receptor beta chains drawn from one sample of a study of blood T cell repertoires in COVID-19. The table came from immunoSEQ multiplex PCR; TCRdb's copy has only in-frame clones and leaves some out. The sample lists about 200,000 clones, 85% occurring once. Sequenced: peripheral blood. These receptor sequences come from a man in his sixties with COVID-19, enrolled during active disease. The CDR3 runs from the conserved cysteine through the conserved F or W. A D gene is named only where the DNA matches it firmly. Clone size is stated in some rows and not others, as once, few, many or a class when expanded.

v_gene,abundance,d_gene,j_gene,CDR3aa,CDR3nt
TRBV19,NA,NA,TRBJ1-3,CASSSGAPGNTIYF,TGTGCCAGTAGTTCAGGGGCTCCTGGAAACACCATATATTTT
TRBV24-1,NA,TRBD1,TRBJ1-1,CATRDRGGNTEAFF,TGTGCCACCAGGGACAGGGGCGGGAACACTGAAGCTTTCTTT
TRBV9,few,NA,TRBJ1-2,CASSPSGGGGHGYTF,TGTGCCAGCAGCCCCAGTGGAGGGGGAGGGCATGGCTACACCTTC
TRBV7-2,NA,NA,TRBJ1-5,CASSLKQENQPQHF,TGTGCCAGCAGCTTAAAACAGGAGAATCAGCCCCAGCATTTT
TRBV6-6,NA,NA,TRBJ2-7,CASSRRLEGIYEQYF,TGTGCCAGCAGTCGCCGACTAGAAGGTATCTACGAGCAGTACTTC
TRBV10-3,NA,NA,TRBJ2-6,CAITAGPAGDGANVLTF,TGTGCCATCACCGCCGGGCCGGCCGGGGATGGGGCCAACGTCCTGACTTTC
TRBV7-9,NA,NA,TRBJ2-7,CASSLGTVYEQYF,TGTGCCAGCAGCTTAGGGACAGTCTACGAGCAGTACTTC
TRBV4-1,NA,NA,TRBJ1-1,CASSQEQGTGTEAFF,TGCGCCAGCAGCCAAGAACAGGGAACAGGCACTGAAGCTTTCTTT
TRBV6-5,NA,TRBD2,TRBJ2-7,CASSYRGGSGHEQYF,TGTGCCAGCAGTTACCGGGGCGGGAGTGGCCACGAGCAGTACTTC
TRBV18,once,TRBD1,TRBJ2-7,CASSPGTGGSYEQYF,TGTGCCAGCTCACCCGGGACAGGGGGGTCCTACGAGCAGTACTTC
TRBV30,NA,NA,TRBJ2-3,CAYTKGEGVWTDTQYF,TGTGCCTATACGAAGGGGGAGGGGGTCTGGACAGATACGCAGTATTTT
TRBV10-3,NA,TRBD1,TRBJ1-2,CAIVGQGAGGYTF,TGTGCCATCGTGGGGCAGGGGGCAGGTGGCTACACCTTC
TRBV25-1,many,NA,TRBJ1-6,CASSEYRAGDSPLHF,TGTGCCAGCAGTGAATATCGCGCAGGGGATTCACCCCTCCACTTT
TRBV9,NA,TRBD2,TRBJ2-3,CASSDSGRSSTDTQYF,TGTGCCAGCAGCGACAGCGGGAGATCTAGCACAGATACGCAGTATTTT
TRBV4-3,NA,NA,TRBJ1-3,CASSQISGTSGNTIYF,TGCGCCAGCAGCCAAATTTCCGGGACATCTGGAAACACCATATATTTT
TRBV5-4,few,NA,TRBJ2-7,CASSSTVSYEQYF,TGTGCCAGCAGCTCCACAGTGTCCTACGAGCAGTACTTC
TRBV27,NA,NA,TRBJ1-1,CASSLAGDTEAFF,TGTGCCAGCAGTTTAGCAGGGGACACTGAAGCTTTCTTT
TRBV28,NA,TRBD1,TRBJ2-7,CASSLVSGTVSYEQYF,TGTGCCAGCAGTTTGGTATCCGGGACAGTATCCTACGAGCAGTACTTC
TRBV3-1/TRBV3-2,once,NA,TRBJ2-6,CASSQRTTSGANVLTF,TGTGCCAGCAGCCAGAGGACAACCTCTGGGGCCAACGTCCTGACTTTC